The present T cell receptor (beta chain) was sequenced within a study of human T cells and chemical hapten exposure. Trimming pared 4 bases from V and 4 bases from J, leaving 14 bases between. The CDR3 consists of 16 residues. Germline V lookup: CDR1 SGHVS, CDR2 FNYEAQ. For this clonotype: Antigen: not known.

Time point: pre-sensitization, week 0. Treatment in this sample: therapeutic diphenylcyclopropenone sensitization with weekly scalp DPC. Venepuncture was done earlier than the placement of each patch test. Unique molecular identifiers were affixed to discrete cDNA molecules within the library. TCRdb analysed the RACE reads with MiXCR anew, one entry per CDR3 protein. The sample records more than 250,000 distinct CDR3 sequences, about 9% being singletons. The study, taken as a whole, reports: Versus controls, significantly more large CDR3 similarity clusters arose from expanded TCRs. Following DPC sensitization, TCRs present above 1 in 1000 frequency showed no change.

V is TRBV7-6 and J is TRBJ2-6; D may correspond to TRBD1 or TRBD2 (5 bases each). Sequencing was performed on whole blood, taken in connection with sensitization to the hapten diphenylcyclopropenone (DPC). This TCR came from a woman in her 40s with alopecia areata. Some clones in this sample may be carry-over from other donors' samples. The CDR3 bases are TGTGCCAGCAGCTCAACCGGGGCCCTCGGGGCCAACGTCCTGACTTTC. It codes for CASSSTGALGANVLTF.